The rows below give T cell receptor beta chains drawn from one sample of a study of cytomegalovirus exposure and HLA in healthy donors. Assay used: immunoSEQ multiplex PCR; TCRdb lists only in-frame clones, some missing. This sample carries some 100,000 clones, approximately 72% of them seen once, and the ten largest clones take roughly 15%. The sample comprised PBMCs. These receptors were obtained from a woman in her 70s in good health and CMV-seropositive. The CDR3 runs from the conserved cysteine through the conserved F or W. The D gene is left open where the match is weak. Size tells how often a clone was seen (once, few, many) or the class of an expanded clone, and some rows leave it out.

TRBJ2-7,16,TRBV11-2,NA,NA,TGTGCCAGCAGCCCGGTGGGGGGGCTCCCTTCCTACGAGCAGTACTTC,CASSPVGGLPSYEQYF
TRBJ2-5,13,TRBV5-1,TRBD2,few,TGCGCCAGCTGCACCGGGGGGGAAGAGACCCAGTACTTC,CASCTGGEETQYF
TRBJ2-7,16,TRBV6-5,NA,NA,TGTGCCAGCAGTTACTCGAATAGCGGACTCTCCTACGAGCAGTACTTC,CASSYSNSGLSYEQYF
TRBJ1-6,15,TRBV2,NA,few,TGTGCCAGCAGGGCGCTTGACTCTTCTAATTCACCCCTCCACTTT,CASRALDSSNSPLHF
TRBJ2-5,15,TRBV7-7,NA,once,TGTGCTAGCAGCTTACGGGACAGTCCCCCGGGGGAGCAGTACTTC,CASSLRDSPPGEQYF
TRBJ2-3,16,TRBV27,NA,NA,TGTGCCAGCAGTTTGACGTGGAATCTAAAGGAGAATACGCAGTATTTT,CASSLTWNLKENTQYF
TRBJ2-3,17,TRBV7-2,TRBD2,NA,TGTGCCAGCAGCCCGAACCTAGCGGGGGGGCCGGTAGATACGCAGTATTTT,CASSPNLAGGPVDTQYF
TRBJ1-1,14,TRBV6-1,NA,NA,TGTGCCAGCAGACCCTCGGGGGAGAACACTGAAGCTTTCTTT,CASRPSGENTEAFF
TRBJ2-2,14,TRBV6-6,TRBD1,NA,TGTGCCAGCAGGGCAACAGGGGGCACCGGGGAGCTGTTTTTT,CASRATGGTGELFF
TRBJ1-3,17,TRBV5-1,NA,NA,TGCGCCAGCAGCCAACTATCGACGGGAAGCTCTGGAAACACCATATATTTT,CASSQLSTGSSGNTIYF
TRBJ1-2,13,TRBV27,NA,NA,TGTGCCAGCAGTTTAGAGGCGGGGTATGGCTACACCTTC,CASSLEAGYGYTF
TRBJ2-1,17,TRBV15,TRBD2,NA,TGTGCCACCAGCGGAGCTAGCGGGGGTGCAGGGAACAATGAGCAGTTCTTC,CATSGASGGAGNNEQFF
TRBJ2-1,17,TRBV5-4,TRBD1,NA,TGTGCCAGCAGCTCCACGGGACAGGGAGGGTTCTACAATGAGCAGTTCTTC,CASSSTGQGGFYNEQFF
TRBJ2-3,15,TRBV7-3,TRBD2,once,TGTGCCAGCAGCTTGAGTGGCGGGAGCTCAGATACGCAGTATTTT,CASSLSGGSSDTQYF
TRBJ2-2,17,TRBV21-1,NA,few,TGTGCCAGCAACAAGGGATATGGGGGGGTGAACACCGGGGAGCTGTTTTTT,CASNKGYGGVNTGELFF
TRBJ2-3,14,TRBV5-1,NA,few,TGCGCCAGCAAAAGGGGTGAAGGCACAGATACGCAGTATTTT,CASKRGEGTDTQYF
TRBJ2-1,15,TRBV6-5,TRBD2,NA,TGTGCCAGCAGTTACGGGCTAGCGGTCTACAATGAGCAGTTCTTC,CASSYGLAVYNEQFF
TRBJ1-2,16,TRBV10-3,TRBD1,NA,TGTGCCATCAGTACCGGGACAGGGGTGACTAACTATGGCTACACCTTC,CAISTGTGVTNYGYTF
TRBJ2-7,14,TRBV6-1,TRBD1,NA,TGTGCCAGCAGTGACGACAGGGACTCCTACGAGCAGTACTTC,CASSDDRDSYEQYF
TRBJ2-6,14,TRBV6-5,NA,once,TGTGCCAGCATACAAAGCTCTGGGGCCAACGTCCTGACTTTC,CASIQSSGANVLTF
TRBJ1-6,14,TRBV30,TRBD1,NA,TGTGCCTGGCAACAGGGGGCGCATAATTCACCCCTCCACTTT,CAWQQGAHNSPLHF
TRBJ1-3,17,TRBV14,TRBD1,NA,TGTGCCAGCAGCCAAGATTCCGGCAGGGGGCCTGGAAACACCATATATTTT,CASSQDSGRGPGNTIYF
TRBJ1-2,12,TRBV2,NA,once,TGTGCCAGCAGGAGGGGGTCCGAGGGCTACACCTTC,CASRRGSEGYTF
TRBJ2-1,13,TRBV9,NA,NA,TGTGCCAGCAGCCTCCGTCGGGGTAATGAGCAGTTCTTC,CASSLRRGNEQFF
TRBJ2-1,15,TRBV5-1,NA,NA,TGCGCCAGCAGCTTGGTCGCTAGCGCGGGCAATGAGCAGTTCTTC,CASSLVASAGNEQFF
TRBJ2-5,13,TRBV19,NA,NA,TGTGCCAGTAGTATCCAGGGTTTTGAGACCCAGTACTTC,CASSIQGFETQYF
TRBJ1-1,15,TRBV19,NA,once,TGTGCCAGTATGGAGGGACGGGCCTTGAACACTGAAGCTTTCTTT,CASMEGRALNTEAFF
TRBJ2-1,15,TRBV2,TRBD1,few,TGTGCCAGCAGTACAGTAACGGGACAGTACAATGAGCAGTTCTTC,CASSTVTGQYNEQFF
TRBJ1-5,13,TRBV28,TRBD1,NA,TGTGCCAGCAGGCGAGGGGGCGACCAGCCCCAGCATTTT,CASRRGGDQPQHF
TRBJ2-2,16,TRBV5-1,NA,NA,TGCGCCAGCAACCCCTGGACGGGAGCGAACACCGGGGAGCTGTTTTTT,CASNPWTGANTGELFF
TRBJ1-5,13,TRBV6-5,NA,once,TGTGCCAGCAGTTACAACGGGGGTCAGCCCCAGCATTTT,CASSYNGGQPQHF
TRBJ2-7,12,TRBV28,NA,few,TGTGCCAGCAGATTCGGGAACTACGAGCAGTACTTC,CASRFGNYEQYF
TRBJ1-2,13,TRBV18,TRBD1,NA,TGTGCCAGCTCGGTCGACAGGGTGGCTGGCTACACCTTC,CASSVDRVAGYTF
TRBJ1-4,14,TRBV6-1,NA,NA,TGTGCCAGCAGTACAGGCTTTTCTAATGAAAAACTGTTTTTT,CASSTGFSNEKLFF
TRBJ2-1,20,TRBV7-8,TRBD2,NA,TGTGCCAGCAGCCCTAGAGCCCCAGACGGACTAGCGACGCACTACAATGAGCAGTTCTTC,CASSPRAPDGLATHYNEQFF
TRBJ2-7,15,TRBV28,NA,NA,TGTGCCAGCAGTTCCGTCCAGGGCTCGACCTACGAGCAGTACTTC,CASSSVQGSTYEQYF
TRBJ2-3,15,TRBV19,TRBD1,NA,TGTGCCAGTAGCCTCCCGGGACAGGGTACAGATACGCAGTATTTT,CASSLPGQGTDTQYF
TRBJ1-2,17,TRBV28,NA,NA,TGTGCCAGCAGTTCCCACACCACCTTGACAGGCCACTATGGCTACACCTTC,CASSSHTTLTGHYGYTF
TRBJ1-3,15,TRBV6-1,NA,few,TGTGCCAGCAGTACAGGGAGTTTCTCTGGAAACACCATATATTTT,CASSTGSFSGNTIYF
TRBJ1-2,15,TRBV28,TRBD1,NA,TGTGCCAGCAGTTTGGGGGGGACAGGAATAGGGGGCTACACCTTC,CASSLGGTGIGGYTF
TRBJ1-1,13,TRBV28,TRBD1,NA,TGTGCCAGCAGCCAATACAGGGGCACTGAAGCTTTCTTT,CASSQYRGTEAFF
TRBJ1-3,15,TRBV27,TRBD1,NA,TGTGCCAGCAGTTACCAGGGGGCGCTCGGAAACACCATATATTTT,CASSYQGALGNTIYF
TRBJ2-1,14,TRBV29-1,TRBD2,NA,TGCAGCGCCGGGGGGGTGAGCTCCTACAATGAGCAGTTCTTC,CSAGGVSSYNEQFF
TRBJ2-1,14,TRBV6-6,TRBD1,NA,TGTGCCAGCAGAGACCCGGACAGGGCCAGTGAGCAGTTCTTC,CASRDPDRASEQFF
TRBJ1-2,15,TRBV7-8,NA,once,TGTGCCAGCAGCCCTACCGCCGGGGGAGACTATGGCTACACCTTC,CASSPTAGGDYGYTF
TRBJ2-7,15,TRBV5-4,TRBD2,NA,TGTGCCAGCAGCTTGAGGACATCGGGGGGGAACGAGCAGTACTTC,CASSLRTSGGNEQYF
TRBJ2-1,19,TRBV7-2,NA,NA,TGTGCCAGCAGCTTATCCCACGCGGCGGTTGGGTACCCCTACAATGAGCAGTTCTTC,CASSLSHAAVGYPYNEQFF
TRBJ2-2,16,TRBV7-3,TRBD1,NA,TGTGCCAGCAGCTCCAGAAGACAGGGGGCGGACGGGGAGCTGTTTTTT,CASSSRRQGADGELFF
TRBJ2-5,13,TRBV7-2,NA,few,TGTGCCAGCAGCTTAGCGATGAGGGAGACCCAGTACTTC,CASSLAMRETQYF
TRBJ2-7,16,TRBV10-2,NA,NA,TGCGCCAGCAGTGAGTCGGAACTAGCCGGTACCTACGAGCAGTACTTC,CASSESELAGTYEQYF